A single sample is the source of the 32 T cell receptor beta chains below, sequenced in a study of CD8 T cells in ankylosing spondylitis. Via MiXCR, TCRdb re-called the 5' RACE reads, giving one row per CDR3 protein. The sample contains just under 95,000 distinct CDR3 sequences, 8.8% of which appear only once. The sequenced material came from blood, either unsorted or a sorted T cell fraction (not recorded which). These receptors were obtained from a male donor with ankylosing spondylitis or in good health (not recorded which).

This clonotype showed up many times. The rearrangement uses TRBV7-3 and TRBJ2-1, with TRBD2 matching over 12 bases. The CDR3 runs 16 residues. Germline assignment: CDR1 SGHTA and CDR2 FQGTGA. J lost 5 bases, V lost 2 bases, and 4 bases had no gene match. DNA for the CDR3: TGTGCCAGCAGCTTATTCCCTAGCGGGGGGGACAATGAGCAGTTCTTC. Translating gives CASSLFPSGGDNEQFF.

The CDR3 DNA reads TGTGCCAGCAGCTTAACTGTGAGGGTGGGCAATGAGCAGTTCTTC. Translating it yields CASSLTVRVGNEQFF. This chain joins TRBV5-6 and TRBJ2-1; D may be TRBD2 (5 bases). The length of the CDR3 is 15 residues. Trimming pared 2 bases from V and 6 bases from J, leaving 15 bases between. Germline V CDR1 and CDR2: SGHDT, YYEEEE.

This clonotype was recorded at least ten times. This sequence joins TRBV29-1 and TRBJ1-2; D possibly corresponds to TRBD1 (5 bases). Deletions cut 4 bases from V and 6 bases from J, with 9 bases between. The CDR3 has 11 amino acids. CDR1 SQVTM and CDR2 ANQGSEA come from the germline V gene. The CDR3 nucleotides are TGCAGCGTTGGGGAAGGGGATGGCTACACCTTC. Its translation: CSVGEGDGYTF.

This clonotype was counted between two and nine times. This chain connects TRBV3-1 to TRBJ2-7, with D unresolved. Trimming removed 3 bases from V and 3 bases from J, with 9 bases in between. Germline CDR1 reads LGHDT; CDR2 reads YNNKEL (reference sequence). CDR3 length equals 13 residues. Here the CDR3 DNA reads TGTGCCAGCAGCCAGGCGCCGGGCTACGAGCAGTACTTC. Amino acids: CASSQAPGYEQYF.

This clonotype was counted at least ten times. The chain employs TRBV16 and TRBJ1-5; 7 bases are a match to TRBD1. Looked up from germline, CDR1 is KGHSY and CDR2 is FQNENV. The CDR3 has 16 residues. With V trimmed by 0 bases and J by 4 bases, 6 bases remained unmatched. The CDR3: CASSQSRQGENQPQHF. The CDR3 DNA follows: TGTGCCAGCAGCCAATCGAGACAGGGTGAAAATCAGCCCCAGCATTTT.

This chain joins TRBV6-5 and TRBJ2-3, with TRBD2 matching over 9 bases. There are 17 residues in the CDR3. Trimming at V came to 0 bases and at J to 2 bases, leaving 6 bases not matched to a gene. The germline V gene has CDR1 MNHEY and CDR2 SVGAGI. The DNA of the CDR3 is TGTGCCAGCAGTTACTCAGGGGCGGGGGGGCCCACAGATACGCAGTATTTT. It yields the protein CASSYSGAGGPTDTQYF.

This clonotype was seen ten or more times. The chain combines TRBV29-1 with TRBJ2-2, with 15 bases identical to TRBD2. Germline CDR1 SQVTM, CDR2 ANQGSEA. V gave up 8 bases and J gave up 5 bases; unmatched junction bases: 3. The CDR3 runs 14 residues. CDR3 in DNA: TGCAGCACGGGGACTAGCGGGGGGACCGGGGAGCTGTTTTTT. It specifies CSTGTSGGTGELFF.

There are many counts of this clonotype. The chain carries TRBV15 and TRBJ2-1; 10 nucleotides line up with TRBD2. This CDR3 has 14 residues. Germline CDR1 and CDR2: LNHNV and YYDKDF (reference sequence). Unmatched junction bases numbered 3, after V lost 5 bases and J lost 5 bases. CDR3 nucleotides: TGTGCCACCAGCGCCGGACTAGCGGACAATGAGCAGTTCTTC. Amino acid sequence: CATSAGLADNEQFF.

Of note for this clonotype: A single base separates this from a much larger clone, so it may be a read error. This chain links TRBV21-1 with TRBJ2-1; no check of the table's D call, TRBD1, against the DNA was made. TRBV21-1 counts as a pseudogene. The CDR3 is 15 residues long. The CDR3 DNA reads as TGTGCCAGCAGCAAAACTCTAGGGACCGTTAATGAGCAGTTCTTC. It is translated as CASSKTLGTVNEQFF.

This clonotype showed up many times. At one end, the junction sequence differs from germline, possibly due to a read error. This chain uses TRBV27 with TRBJ2-1, with 8 bases that match TRBD2. CDR1 is MNHEY, CDR2 SMNVEV, per germline (reference sequence). This CDR3 is 15 amino acids long. Written as DNA, the CDR3 is TGTGCCAGCAGTTTAGCCAGCGGGGGTTTCCCGCGAATGGTCTTC. Encoded protein: CASSLASGGFPRMVF.

This clonotype was counted at least ten times. This chain joins TRBV11-2 and TRBJ2-7; D might be TRBD2 (7 bases). CDR1 is SGHAT and CDR2 is FQNNGV in the germline V gene. Trimming cost V 8 bases and J 2 bases, with 13 bases left between them. This CDR3 region has 13 residues. The CDR3 is CASGGAGAYEQYF. DNA for the CDR3: TGTGCCAGCGGGGGGGCGGGGGCCTACGAGCAGTACTTC.

This sequence joins TRBV5-1 and TRBJ2-5; 8 bases are a match to TRBD1. The V gene's germline CDR1 is SGHRS and CDR2 YFSETQ. The V gene end was trimmed by 0 bases and the J gene end by 1 base; junction bases not matched to a gene: 2. The CDR3 totals 15 residues. CDR3 residues: CASSLVGQGQETQYF. CDR3 sequence (DNA): TGCGCCAGCAGCTTGGTAGGACAGGGCCAAGAGACCCAGTACTTC.

In this sample, this clonotype turned up many times. The rearrangement links TRBV5-1 to TRBJ1-1, with 7 bases that match TRBD1. Germline CDR1 and CDR2: SGHRS and YFSETQ. V lost 0 bases and J lost 6; bases outside the gene matches: 5. There are 14 residues in the CDR3. In DNA form, the CDR3 reads TGCGCCAGCAGCTTGGGACAGGGAGTCGCTGAAGCTTTCTTT. Its protein product is CASSLGQGVAEAFF. The full variable domain, with the rest looked up from reference TRBV5-1 and TRBJ1-1, is KAGVTQTPRYLIKTRGQQVTLSCSPISGHRSVSWYQQTPGQGLQFLFEYFSETQRNKGNFPGRFSGRQFSNSRSEMNVSTLELGDSALYLCASSLGQGVAEAFFGQGTRLTVV.

Relative to its sample, this clonotype is medium-sized. The chain couples TRBV29-1 to TRBJ1-1; D is undetermined. CDR3 length: 12 residues. The V end was cut by 3 bases, the J end by 3 bases, with 8 bases between. Germline V lookup: CDR1 SQVTM, CDR2 ANQGSEA. The CDR3 protein is CSVEAGYTEAFF. The CDR3, as DNA: TGCAGCGTTGAGGCGGGGTACACTGAAGCTTTCTTT.

This clonotype appeared once. The J gene is TRBJ2-7, the V gene TRBV28; 10 bases map to TRBD1. The CDR3 loop spans 15 amino acids. V shed 9 bases and J 3 bases; nucleotides not matched to a gene: 11. Germline V gives CDR1 MDHEN, CDR2 SYDVKM. The CDR3, as DNA: TGTGCCAGTAGCACGACAGGGGGCGACAACTACGAGCAGTACTTC. This gives the protein CASSTTGGDNYEQYF.

The sample holds many counts of this clonotype. The rearrangement links TRBV5-1 to TRBJ2-1; D unclear. Trimming left V 0 bases short and J 4 bases short, with 5 bases between. Germline values: CDR1 SGHRS, CDR2 YFSETQ. This CDR3 has 13 residues. The CDR3 spells CASSLATYNEQFF. The CDR3 DNA follows: TGCGCCAGCAGCTTGGCGACTTACAATGAGCAGTTCTTC.

The chain is built from TRBV11-2 and TRBJ2-1, with D perhaps matching TRBD1 or TRBD2 (5 bases each). Germline values: CDR1 SGHAT, CDR2 FQNNGV. V lost 3 bases, J lost 2 bases, and 14 bases lay in between. This CDR3 contains 16 residues. In DNA, the CDR3 is TGTGCCAGCAGCTTCCCTGGGGACCTCGCCTACAATGAGCAGTTCTTC. This translates into CASSFPGDLAYNEQFF. Supplemented by reference TRBV11-2 and TRBJ2-1, the full variable domain reads EAGVAQSPRYKIIEKRQSVAFWCNPISGHATLYWYQQILGQGPKLLIQFQNNGVVDDSQLPKDRFSAERLKGVDSTLKIQPAKLEDSAVYLCASSFPGDLAYNEQFFGPGTRLTVL.

This clonotype has at least ten counts. V and J are TRBV29-1 and TRBJ2-5; TRBD1 matches at 7 bases. The V gene's germline CDR1 is SQVTM and CDR2 ANQGSEA. CDR3 size: 14 residues. J gave up 5 bases and V 7 bases, and 13 bases lay outside the gene matches. DNA of the CDR3: TGCAGCGCCATTACCGGGACAGAGATTGAGACCCAGTACTTC. Residues: CSAITGTEIETQYF.

Notes on this clonotype: A read error may produce the germline difference seen at one junction end. The rearrangement joins TRBV7-9 to TRBJ1-1; 7 positions agree with TRBD1. The CDR3 length is 15 residues. The germline CDR1 and CDR2 sequences are SEHNR and FQNEAQ (reference sequence). CDR3 loop: CASSLAGGGSTGAFF. In nucleotides, the CDR3 is TGTGCCAGCAGCTTAGCAGGGGGCGGGAGCACTGGAGCTTTCTTT.

This clonotype was counted ten times or more. The CDR3 DNA reads as TGCAGCGTTGTCAGGTCGCGGGATAATGAGCAGTTCTTC. This encodes CSVVRSRDNEQFF. The gene calls are TRBV29-1 and TRBJ2-1; tentative D call: TRBD2 (6 bases). Germline V gene data show CDR1 as SQVTM and CDR2 as ANQGSEA. The CDR3 sequence is 13 residues long. Trimming left V 4 bases short and J 7 bases short, with 14 bases between.

The chain combines TRBV2 with TRBJ2-3; a possible D gene is TRBD1 (7 bases). The V end was cut by 0 bases, the J end by 5 bases, with 12 bases between. This CDR3 region has 15 residues. Per the germline V gene, CDR1 is SNHLY and CDR2 is FYNNEI. CDR3 DNA: TGTGCCAGCAGTGAAGCAGCAGGGGGAGGAGATACGCAGTATTTT. Its protein is CASSEAAGGGDTQYF. The full variable domain, with the rest looked up from reference TRBV2 and TRBJ2-3, is EPEVTQTPSHQVTQMGQEVILRCVPISNHLYFYWYRQILGQKVEFLVSFYNNEISEKSEIFDDQFSVERPDGSNFTLKIRSTKLEDSAMYFCASSEAAGGGDTQYFGPGTRLTVL.

This clonotype has a handful of counts. The CDR3 reads CASSYGRAGELFF. Here the CDR3 DNA reads TGTGCCAGCAGTTACGGGAGAGCTGGGGAGCTGTTTTTT. The chain recombines TRBV6-5 with TRBJ2-2; D perhaps matches TRBD2 (5 bases). The germline gives CDR1 MNHEY, CDR2 SVGAGI. V dropped 2 bases and J dropped 8 bases, with 9 bases sitting between them. CDR3 length: 13 amino acids.

This clonotype was counted at least ten times. The CDR3 nucleotides are TGTGCCGGTGGTGAGACCCAGTACTTC. This translates into CAGGETQYF. The chain carries TRBV10-3 and TRBJ2-5; D is uncertain. The CDR3 loop spans 9 amino acids. The germline V and J ends were trimmed by 11 bases and 5 bases, with 6 bases remaining between them. Germline V gives CDR1 ENHRY, CDR2 SYGVKD.

The sample holds a few counts of this clonotype. This chain joins TRBV5-1 and TRBJ2-1; maybe TRBD1 (6 bases). CDR1 and CDR2 (germline): SGHRS, YFSETQ. V was shortened by 5 bases and J by 4 bases, with 16 bases between the two germline ends. This CDR3 region has 15 residues. CDR3 nucleotide sequence: TGCGCCAGCAGTTCGAAACAGGGAAATTACAATGAGCAGTTCTTC. Protein sequence: CASSSKQGNYNEQFF. The full variable domain, completed using reference TRBV5-1 and TRBJ2-1, is KAGVTQTPRYLIKTRGQQVTLSCSPISGHRSVSWYQQTPGQGLQFLFEYFSETQRNKGNFPGRFSGRQFSNSRSEMNVSTLELGDSALYLCASSSKQGNYNEQFFGPGTRLTVL.

This clonotype was observed many times. The chain joins TRBV29-1 to TRBJ2-1; no reliable D call. This CDR3 region has 13 residues. The germline gives CDR1 SQVTM, CDR2 ANQGSEA. V lost 2 bases, J lost 5 bases, and 10 bases lay in between. CDR3 nucleotides: TGCAGCGTTGAACTAGAGAACAACAATGAGCAGTTCTTC. Its protein product is CSVELENNNEQFF.

In its sample, this clonotype was seen many times. The V and J genes are TRBV5-1 and TRBJ1-1; D uncertain. The germline gives CDR1 SGHRS, CDR2 YFSETQ. This CDR3 has 11 amino acids. V was trimmed by 0 bases and J by 7 bases, leaving 4 bases between them. The CDR3 coding sequence is TGCGCCAGCAGCTTGGACAGTGAAGCTTTCTTT. This encodes CASSLDSEAFF.

This clonotype was counted many times. The J gene is TRBJ2-1, the V gene TRBV6-2 or TRBV6-3; 7 nucleotides align to TRBD2. Germline CDR1 and CDR2: MNHEY and SVGEGT. This CDR3 region has 16 residues. The V segment lost 0 bases and the J segment 2 bases; nucleotides outside the gene matches: 4. CDR3 nucleotide sequence: TGTGCCAGCAGTTACTCTACCAGCGGGGCCTACAATGAGCAGTTCTTC. Encoded protein: CASSYSTSGAYNEQFF.

The sample holds many counts of this clonotype. The chain joins TRBV29-1 to TRBJ2-7; 8 bases align to TRBD1. The CDR3 runs 12 residues. Germline values: CDR1 SQVTM, CDR2 ANQGSEA. The junction had 3 bases not matched to a gene; V was cut back by 5 bases and J by 3 bases. The CDR3 reads CSVRDRSYEQYF. CDR3 in DNA: TGCAGCGTTCGGGACAGGAGCTACGAGCAGTACTTC.

The gene calls are TRBV5-8 and TRBJ2-7; D may be TRBD2 (5 bases). The V and J ends lost 1 base and 2 bases respectively, with 16 bases between them. Germline values: CDR1 SGHTS, CDR2 YDEGEE. The CDR3 length is 16 residues. CDR3 sequence reads: CASSLNIGGSAYEQYF. CDR3 sequence (DNA): TGTGCCAGCAGCTTGAATATTGGTGGGAGCGCCTACGAGCAGTACTTC.

This clonotype occurred many times. The V call is TRBV7-2, the J call TRBJ2-5, with TRBD2 matching over 8 bases. Per the germline V gene, CDR1 is SGHTA and CDR2 is FQGNSA. The CDR3 runs to 13 residues. With V trimmed by 11 bases and J by 1 base, 6 bases remained unmatched. CDR3 residues: CASGGAFQETQYF. In DNA form, the CDR3 reads TGTGCCTCGGGGGGGGCATTCCAAGAGACCCAGTACTTC.

This clonotype was detected many times. The chain uses TRBV29-1 and TRBJ1-4; possible D gene TRBD1, 5 bases. V was pared by 3 bases and J by 8 bases, with 13 bases between. The germline gives CDR1 SQVTM, CDR2 ANQGSEA. The CDR3 length is 13 residues. The CDR3 DNA is TGCAGCGTTGAGGCGGGGGTTGGGGAAAAACTGTTTTTT. Protein product: CSVEAGVGEKLFF.

This clonotype was seen at least ten times. The chain employs TRBV2 and TRBJ2-3, with TRBD1 identical over 10 bases. The CDR3 loop spans 14 amino acids. Unmatched junction bases numbered 4, after V lost 7 bases and J lost 3 bases. Germline V gene sequence: CDR1 SNHLY, CDR2 FYNNEI. CDR3: CASTRDRGTDTQYF. In DNA form, the CDR3 reads TGTGCCAGCACTCGGGACAGGGGTACAGATACGCAGTATTTT.